Listed below are T cell receptor beta chains from one sample, sequenced in a study of blood T cell repertoires in COVID-19. Here immunoSEQ multiplex PCR was the method, and the copy in TCRdb shows in-frame clones only, minus some. Among about 76,000 clones, 70% to 90% were seen once, and the ten largest hold approximately 8.3%. The sample comprised peripheral blood. These receptors were collected from a man younger than 40 with acute or convalescent COVID-19. Each CDR3 is given with its conserved first and last residue. The D gene is left open where the match is weak. Not every row has a clone size; where given, it reads once, few, many or a size class.

TRBD2	-	TRBV2	TRBJ2-2	TGTGCCAGCAGTGGGGGACTAGCGGGAGGGACCGGGGAGCTGTTTTTT	CASSGGLAGGTGELFF
TRBD1	-	TRBV28	TRBJ1-2	TGTGCCAGCAGCTCCCCGTACAGGGGTGATGGCTACACCTTC	CASSSPYRGDGYTF
-	-	TRBV10-2	TRBJ2-1	TGCGCCAGCAGTGAGAACGGGGATGAGCAGTTCTTC	CASSENGDEQFF
TRBD2	-	TRBV28	TRBJ2-5	TGTGCCAGCAGTTTGACTAGCGGGGGGCAAGAGACCCAGTACTTC	CASSLTSGGQETQYF
TRBD2	-	TRBV25-1	TRBJ2-7	TGTGCCAGCAGTTGGGAGGGAGGGCACGAGCAGTACTTC	CASSWEGGHEQYF
-	-	TRBV28	TRBJ1-4	TGTGCCAGCAGTTTACCATTTAATGAAAAACTGTTTTTT	CASSLPFNEKLFF
-	few	TRBV5-4	TRBJ1-3	TGTGCCAGCAGCCTGGGGGGGACAATGGGAAACACCATATATTTT	CASSLGGTMGNTIYF
TRBD2	-	TRBV9	TRBJ2-1	TGTGCCAGCAGCGTAGGTTCCCTAGCGGGAGGGGCTTCCTACAATGAGCAGTTCTTC	CASSVGSLAGGASYNEQFF
-	once	TRBV15	TRBJ1-5	TGTGCCACCAGCAGAGACTCAGGAACAGGGTGGCCCCAGCATTTT	CATSRDSGTGWPQHF
TRBD1	-	TRBV9	TRBJ2-2	TGTGCCAGCTCCGGGACAGGGGTTGTCGGGGAGCTGTTTTTT	CASSGTGVVGELFF
TRBD1	-	TRBV6-2/TRBV6-3	TRBJ2-7	TGTGCCAGCAGTTATTCGACAGGGGAGTTCGCCGGCTACGAGCAGTACTTC	CASSYSTGEFAGYEQYF
TRBD1	-	TRBV19	TRBJ1-3	TGTGCCAGTAGTCGCCAGGGACAGGGGATCTCTGGAAACACCATATATTTT	CASSRQGQGISGNTIYF
-	-	TRBV6-5	TRBJ2-7	TGTGCCAGCAGTTACGACAGTTCCTACGAGCAGTACTTC	CASSYDSSYEQYF
TRBD1	-	TRBV30	TRBJ1-1	TGTGCCTGGAGTCGGCTTGGAGGACAGGTTGAAGCTTTCTTT	CAWSRLGGQVEAFF
TRBD2	-	TRBV28	TRBJ2-4	TGTGCCAGCAGTCCCGGACTAGCGAGTAACATTCAGTACTTC	CASSPGLASNIQYF
TRBD2	-	TRBV7-8	TRBJ2-5	TGTGCCAGCAGCTCTCTAGCGGTCCAAGAGACCCAGTACTTC	CASSSLAVQETQYF
-	-	TRBV2	TRBJ2-4	TGTGCCAGCAGTGGGAACGGAGCCCAAAACATTCAGTACTTC	CASSGNGAQNIQYF
TRBD1	-	TRBV3-1/TRBV3-2	TRBJ2-5	TGTGCCAGCACCACACAGGGGAGTCTAAAGACCCAGTACTTC	CASTTQGSLKTQYF
TRBD2	-	TRBV27	TRBJ2-1	TGTGCCAGCAGTTTAAGGACTAGGCGCAATGAGCAGTTCTTC	CASSLRTRRNEQFF
-	-	TRBV5-1	TRBJ2-5	TGCGCCAGCAGCTTGGGTGCGGAGGAGACCCAGTACTTC	CASSLGAEETQYF
-	-	TRBV5-4	TRBJ2-1	TGTGCCAGCAGCTTGAGGTCGCAGGTTCATGAGCAGTTCTTC	CASSLRSQVHEQFF
TRBD2	-	TRBV3-1/TRBV3-2	TRBJ2-7	TGTGCCAGCAGCCTAGCGGGAGTCGGGTACGAGCAGTACTTC	CASSLAGVGYEQYF
TRBD1	-	TRBV28	TRBJ2-7	TGTGCCAGCAGATCCCTGACAGGGCCCTACGAGCAGTACTTC	CASRSLTGPYEQYF
TRBD1	-	TRBV5-1	TRBJ2-7	TGCGCCAGCAGATCTGCTACCGGGACAGCATACGAGCAGTACTTC	CASRSATGTAYEQYF
-	-	TRBV6-1	TRBJ2-7	TGTGCCAGTTGGGCGGGTCCCTACGAGCAGTACTTC	CASWAGPYEQYF
TRBD1	medium-sized	TRBV9	TRBJ2-7	TGTGCCAGCTCCTCAACAGGGGGCGCCGACGAGCAGTACTTC	CASSSTGGADEQYF
-	once	TRBV27	TRBJ2-7	TGTGCCAGCAGTTTCCGACTAGCCTACGAGCAGTACTTC	CASSFRLAYEQYF
-	-	TRBV28	TRBJ1-5	TGTGCCAGCAGTTTAATCTATCAGCCCCAGCATTTT	CASSLIYQPQHF
TRBD1	-	TRBV11-2	TRBJ2-7	TGTGCCAGCAGCTTCGGCCGGGACAGGGAATACTACGAGCAGTACTTC	CASSFGRDREYYEQYF
TRBD1	-	TRBV6-6	TRBJ2-1	TGTGCCAGCAGCTATACAGGGGGGAGCTCCTACAATGAGCAGTTCTTC	CASSYTGGSSYNEQFF
TRBD1	-	TRBV11-2	TRBJ1-6	TGTGCCAGCAGCTTCGGGACAGATCATTCACCCCTCCACTTT	CASSFGTDHSPLHF
TRBD1	-	TRBV9	TRBJ1-1	TGTGCCAGCAGCGCCGGACAGGGAGGGGGGACTGAAGCTTTCTTT	CASSAGQGGGTEAFF
TRBD1	-	TRBV10-1	TRBJ2-7	TGCGCCAGCAGTCCCGGGACAGGGGACGAGCAGTACTTC	CASSPGTGDEQYF
TRBD1	few	TRBV15	TRBJ1-2	TGTGCCACCAGCACCGGGACAGGGGGCTACACCTTC	CATSTGTGGYTF
TRBD2	once	TRBV28	TRBJ2-7	TGTGCCAGCAGTTCCGCGGGGCTAGCGGGAGAATACGAGCAGTACTTC	CASSSAGLAGEYEQYF
TRBD2	-	TRBV29-1	TRBJ2-1	TGCAGCGTTGAAGCTGGGCTAGCGGGAGAATTTAATGAGCAGTTCTTC	CSVEAGLAGEFNEQFF
TRBD1	-	TRBV3-1/TRBV3-2	TRBJ2-2	TGTGCCAGCAGCCAGAGACGACAGGGCGGCGGGGAGCTGTTTTTT	CASSQRRQGGGELFF
-	-	TRBV15	TRBJ2-3	TGTGCCACCAGCAGAGATCGACCAGCGCGAACAGATACGCAGTATTTT	CATSRDRPARTDTQYF
TRBD2	few	TRBV20-1	TRBJ2-2	TGCAGTGCTAGTGACCTAGCGGGAGATTCCGGGGAGCTGTTTTTT	CSASDLAGDSGELFF
TRBD2	once	TRBV28	TRBJ2-4	TGTGCCAGCAGCACCGGACTAGCTGCCAAAAACATTCAGTACTTC	CASSTGLAAKNIQYF
-	few	TRBV6-2/TRBV6-3	TRBJ1-5	TGTGCCAGCAGCCAGGGACTGCTCCCGACCCAGCCCCAGCATTTT	CASSQGLLPTQPQHF
-	-	TRBV3-1/TRBV3-2	TRBJ1-2	TGTGCCAGCAGCCTAGGAGACAGAAATGGCTACACCTTC	CASSLGDRNGYTF
TRBD2	-	TRBV13	TRBJ2-2	TGTGCCAGCAGCTTAAGGGGACTAGCCCACACCGGGGAGCTGTTTTTT	CASSLRGLAHTGELFF
TRBD1	-	TRBV5-8	TRBJ1-4	TGTGCCAGCAGCAGATCCGGGACAGCTAATGAAAAACTGTTTTTT	CASSRSGTANEKLFF
TRBD2	-	TRBV4-1	TRBJ2-1	TGCGCCAGCAGCCAACTAACTAGCGGGAGGGGGCTCGAGCAGTTCTTC	CASSQLTSGRGLEQFF
TRBD1	-	TRBV6-1	TRBJ2-7	TGTGCCAGCAGTGACGTAGGGGGACAGGGGGCTGACTACGAGCAGTACTTC	CASSDVGGQGADYEQYF